The rows below give T cell receptor beta chains drawn from one sample of a study of CD8+CD57+ T cells in acquired aplastic anemia. TCRdb reprocessed the reads via MiXCR and lists one record per CDR3 protein. The table includes roughly 300,000 distinct CDR3 sequences, roughly three fifths detected once. The sample comprised sorted CD4+, CD8+, or CD8+CD57+ T cells (not recorded which) from PBMCs. The source of these receptors is a human donor with severe aplastic anemia or a healthy control (not recorded which). Both conserved end residues are part of each CDR3. Each record gives: D gene, clone size, J gene, V gene, CDR3 DNA, CDR3 protein. D genes are given only for firm matches. The size field is filled for only some rows; it gives once, few, many or a size class.

D gene: NA; clone size: NA; J gene: TRBJ1-5; V gene: TRBV20-1; CDR3 DNA: TGCAGTGCTGGACGGGGGGGGGTGACCCAGCATTTT; CDR3 protein: CSAGRGGVTQHF
D gene: NA; clone size: NA; J gene: TRBJ2-7; V gene: TRBV7-8; CDR3 DNA: TGTGCCAGCACCCCCCTGGGTGGGGGGGCAGGCTCCTACGAGCAGTACTTC; CDR3 protein: CASTPLGGGAGSYEQYF
D gene: TRBD2; clone size: NA; J gene: TRBJ2-7; V gene: TRBV7-2; CDR3 DNA: TGTGCCAGCAGCTTAGATAGCGGGGGACTTTACGAGCAGTACTTC; CDR3 protein: CASSLDSGGLYEQYF
D gene: TRBD1; clone size: many; J gene: TRBJ1-1; V gene: TRBV19; CDR3 DNA: TGTGCCAGTAGTTCACAGGGGGCGCAGACTGAAGCTTTCTTT; CDR3 protein: CASSSQGAQTEAFF
D gene: TRBD2; clone size: many; J gene: TRBJ2-3; V gene: TRBV5-1; CDR3 DNA: TGCGCCAGCAGCCCCCCTTGGCGGGGGGGAGATACGCAGTATTTT; CDR3 protein: CASSPPWRGGDTQYF
D gene: NA; clone size: NA; J gene: TRBJ1-1; V gene: TRBV2; CDR3 DNA: TGTGCCAGCAGTGAAGTAAGGGCAGGGGCTAACACTGAAGCTTTCTTT; CDR3 protein: CASSEVRAGANTEAFF
D gene: TRBD2; clone size: NA; J gene: TRBJ2-1; V gene: TRBV7-9; CDR3 DNA: TGTGCCAGCAGCTTAGTCGGGGGGGCAGGTGAGCAGTTCTTC; CDR3 protein: CASSLVGGAGEQFF
D gene: NA; clone size: NA; J gene: TRBJ1-1; V gene: TRBV4-3; CDR3 DNA: TGCGCCAGCAGCCAAGATCTGCTGGGGAATGAAGCTTTCTTT; CDR3 protein: CASSQDLLGNEAFF
D gene: NA; clone size: NA; J gene: TRBJ1-5; V gene: TRBV12-3/TRBV12-4; CDR3 DNA: TGTGCCAGCAGTTTTACGCCCAACCCAGATCAGCCCCAGCATTTT; CDR3 protein: CASSFTPNPDQPQHF
D gene: NA; clone size: NA; J gene: TRBJ2-7; V gene: TRBV7-2; CDR3 DNA: TGTGCCAGCAGCTTACAGGTTAGCGACTCCTACGAGCAGTACTTC; CDR3 protein: CASSLQVSDSYEQYF
D gene: TRBD2; clone size: NA; J gene: TRBJ2-2; V gene: TRBV7-3; CDR3 DNA: TGTGCCAGCAGCTTAAACGTCGGGGGAGGGCCCGGGGAGCTGTTTTTT; CDR3 protein: CASSLNVGGGPGELFF
D gene: NA; clone size: NA; J gene: TRBJ2-7; V gene: TRBV12-5; CDR3 DNA: TGTGCTAGTGGTTTGGTACTTAGGGAGTTAGTTCCCCAGCAGTACTTC; CDR3 protein: CASGLVLRELVPQQYF
D gene: NA; clone size: NA; J gene: TRBJ2-2; V gene: TRBV7-3; CDR3 DNA: TGTGCCAGCAGCCCCCAAGGCGCCTACACCGGGGAGCTGTTTTTT; CDR3 protein: CASSPQGAYTGELFF
D gene: TRBD2; clone size: once; J gene: TRBJ2-5; V gene: TRBV7-4; CDR3 DNA: TGTGCCAGCAGCTTAGGACTAGCGGGGGAGGAGACCCAGTACTTC; CDR3 protein: CASSLGLAGEETQYF
D gene: TRBD1; clone size: many; J gene: TRBJ2-6; V gene: TRBV30; CDR3 DNA: TGTGCCTGGATCCGGACAGGGCGCTGGGCCAACGTCCTGACTTTC; CDR3 protein: CAWIRTGRWANVLTF
D gene: NA; clone size: NA; J gene: TRBJ1-3; V gene: TRBV6-5; CDR3 DNA: TGTGCCAGCAGTGGACGATTTGGCGGGAGCACCATATATTTT; CDR3 protein: CASSGRFGGSTIYF
D gene: NA; clone size: NA; J gene: TRBJ2-5; V gene: TRBV5-6; CDR3 DNA: TGTGCCAGCAGCTTGGTGGGCGGAAGCGGCGGGGAGACCCAGTACTTC; CDR3 protein: CASSLVGGSGGETQYF
D gene: NA; clone size: many; J gene: TRBJ1-1; V gene: TRBV5-1; CDR3 DNA: TGCGCCAGCAGCTTGGCGGGCCTCGTGGAGGGAGCTTTCTTT; CDR3 protein: CASSLAGLVEGAFF
D gene: NA; clone size: many; J gene: TRBJ1-2; V gene: TRBV18; CDR3 DNA: TGTGCCAGCTCACCACTGGAGGGAGGGATCCTCTATGGCTACACCTTC; CDR3 protein: CASSPLEGGILYGYTF
D gene: NA; clone size: NA; J gene: TRBJ1-3; V gene: TRBV12-3/TRBV12-4; CDR3 DNA: TGTGCCAGCAGTCCCCAGGGCCAACGGGGAAACACCATATATTTT; CDR3 protein: CASSPQGQRGNTIYF
D gene: TRBD1; clone size: few; J gene: TRBJ2-4; V gene: TRBV20-1; CDR3 DNA: TGCAGTGCTAGAGGTACCGACAGGGGAGCTGGGACGGCCAAAAACATTCAGTACTTC; CDR3 protein: CSARGTDRGAGTAKNIQYF
D gene: NA; clone size: NA; J gene: TRBJ1-5; V gene: TRBV7-9; CDR3 DNA: TGTGCCAGCAGCCCGACAGGTGCCGACAATCAGCCCCAGCATTTT; CDR3 protein: CASSPTGADNQPQHF
D gene: NA; clone size: few; J gene: TRBJ1-5; V gene: TRBV19; CDR3 DNA: TGTGCCAGTAGTATAGGAGGGGGGTATTATCAGCCCCAGCATTTT; CDR3 protein: CASSIGGGYYQPQHF
D gene: NA; clone size: NA; J gene: TRBJ1-2; V gene: TRBV12-3/TRBV12-4; CDR3 DNA: TGTGCCAGCAGCTCACTTCCAGGGGACCCTAACTATGGCTACACCTTC; CDR3 protein: CASSSLPGDPNYGYTF
D gene: TRBD1; clone size: NA; J gene: TRBJ2-1; V gene: TRBV7-2; CDR3 DNA: TGTGCCAGCAGCTTAGACCCGACAGGGGGTCATGAGCAGTTCTTC; CDR3 protein: CASSLDPTGGHEQFF
D gene: NA; clone size: NA; J gene: TRBJ1-2; V gene: TRBV4-2; CDR3 DNA: TGTGTCAGCAGCCAAGATTGGGCAGCCAACTATGGCTACACCTTC; CDR3 protein: CVSSQDWAANYGYTF
D gene: NA; clone size: many; J gene: TRBJ1-1; V gene: TRBV27; CDR3 DNA: TGTGCCAGCAGTTTAGAAGGGGGGGAAGCTTTCTTT; CDR3 protein: CASSLEGGEAFF
D gene: TRBD1; clone size: NA; J gene: TRBJ2-5; V gene: TRBV6-4; CDR3 DNA: TGTGCCAGCAACAAACCTCAAGGTGGGACAGGGGGTAGAGAGACCCAGTACTTC; CDR3 protein: CASNKPQGGTGGRETQYF
D gene: TRBD1; clone size: NA; J gene: TRBJ2-1; V gene: TRBV7-8; CDR3 DNA: TGTGCCAGCAGCTTAGACAGGGGGCGCGAGGAGCAGTTCTTC; CDR3 protein: CASSLDRGREEQFF
D gene: NA; clone size: NA; J gene: TRBJ2-1; V gene: TRBV9; CDR3 DNA: TGTGCCAGCAGCGTAGGTGAGAGGGACGTGGCAGGGCCCGCGGACAATGAGCAGTTCTTC; CDR3 protein: CASSVGERDVAGPADNEQFF
D gene: NA; clone size: once; J gene: TRBJ1-3; V gene: TRBV20-1; CDR3 DNA: TGCAGTGCTAGAGCCCACACCATATATTTT; CDR3 protein: CSARAHTIYF
D gene: TRBD1; clone size: few; J gene: TRBJ1-2; V gene: TRBV7-3; CDR3 DNA: TGTGCCAGCAGCTTAACCGGGACAGATAACTATGGCTACACCTTC; CDR3 protein: CASSLTGTDNYGYTF
D gene: TRBD2; clone size: few; J gene: TRBJ2-3; V gene: TRBV10-3; CDR3 DNA: TGTGCCATCACCGGACTAGCGGGAGGGGGTACGCAGTATTTT; CDR3 protein: CAITGLAGGGTQYF
D gene: TRBD2; clone size: NA; J gene: TRBJ2-2; V gene: TRBV9; CDR3 DNA: TGTGCCAGCACACCCGGGGGGGCCGGCGGGGAGCTGTTTTTT; CDR3 protein: CASTPGGAGGELFF
D gene: NA; clone size: many; J gene: TRBJ1-2; V gene: TRBV4-3; CDR3 DNA: TGCGCCAGCAGCCAAGAGGGCAGATCGTATGGCTACACCTTC; CDR3 protein: CASSQEGRSYGYTF
D gene: NA; clone size: few; J gene: TRBJ2-1; V gene: TRBV7-6; CDR3 DNA: TGTGCCAGCAGCTTTGAGGGGAAGAATGAGCAGTTCTTC; CDR3 protein: CASSFEGKNEQFF
D gene: TRBD1; clone size: NA; J gene: TRBJ1-1; V gene: TRBV6-5; CDR3 DNA: TGTGCCAGCAGTTCCGGACAGGGGGGTGTGGCTTTCTTT; CDR3 protein: CASSSGQGGVAFF